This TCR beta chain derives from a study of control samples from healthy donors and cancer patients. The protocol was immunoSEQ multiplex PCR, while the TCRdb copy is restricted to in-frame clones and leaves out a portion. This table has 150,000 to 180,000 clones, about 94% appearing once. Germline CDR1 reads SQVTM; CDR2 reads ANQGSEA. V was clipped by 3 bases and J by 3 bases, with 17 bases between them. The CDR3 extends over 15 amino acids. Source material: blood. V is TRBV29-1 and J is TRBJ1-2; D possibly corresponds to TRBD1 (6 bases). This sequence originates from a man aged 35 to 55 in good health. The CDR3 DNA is TGCAGCGTTGACCCTTTGGACAGTGCGGACTATGGCTACACCTTC. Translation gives CSVDPLDSADYGYTF.